Reported below is one TCR beta chain. What it recognizes is unknown. A read error may produce the germline difference seen at one junction end. The sample originates from a study of T cells in Graves' hyperthyroidism and ophthalmopathy. Study information: Before any treatment, at initial diagnosis, peripheral blood was collected. Study-wide results and caveats: Most thyroid clonotypes expanded above 0.001 were also detected in blood. For ophthalmopathy, model prediction preceded onset by a median around 7 months.

From RNA transcripts, TCR beta CDR3 regions were amplified. The TCR CDR3 was amplified in a first-round RT-PCR using the HTBI primer set. One entry per CDR3 protein, called by TCRdb with MiXCR from the multiplex PCR reads. The sample includes under 350,000 distinct CDR3 sequences, approximately 13% seen only once; the top ten take roughly 7.9%. The patients, who ranged from 18 to 65 in age, presented with newly diagnosed hyperthyroidism lasting under 2 months. CDR3 length: 14 amino acids. Germline V gene sequence: CDR1 DFQATT, CDR2 SNEGSKA (reference sequence). The sample taken for sequencing was blood. This sequence was found in a woman aged 40-49 years with Graves' hyperthyroidism. V and J are TRBV20-1 and TRBJ1-5; possibly TRBD1 for D (5 bases). The CDR3 spells CSAGGQNSKQPQHF. CDR3 DNA: TGCAGTGCTGGGGGTCAAAATAGCAAGCAGCCCCAGCATTTT.